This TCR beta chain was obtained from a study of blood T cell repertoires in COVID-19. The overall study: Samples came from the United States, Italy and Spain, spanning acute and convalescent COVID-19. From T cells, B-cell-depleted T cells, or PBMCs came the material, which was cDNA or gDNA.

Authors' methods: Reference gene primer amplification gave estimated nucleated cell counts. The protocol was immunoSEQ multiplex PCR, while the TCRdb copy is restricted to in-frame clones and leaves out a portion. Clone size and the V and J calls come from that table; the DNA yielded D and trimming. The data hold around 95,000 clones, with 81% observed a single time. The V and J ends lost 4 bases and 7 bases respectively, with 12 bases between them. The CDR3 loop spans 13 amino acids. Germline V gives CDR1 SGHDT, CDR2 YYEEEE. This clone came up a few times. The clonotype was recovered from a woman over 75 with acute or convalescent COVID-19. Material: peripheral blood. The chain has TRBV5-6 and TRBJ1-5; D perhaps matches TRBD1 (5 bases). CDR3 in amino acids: CASSADSRQPQHF. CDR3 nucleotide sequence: TGTGCCAGCAGCGCAGACAGTCGGCAGCCCCAGCATTTT.